This T cell receptor (beta chain) was sequenced during a study of T-cell reconstitution after alpha-beta-depleted transplantation in children. Preparation of the TCRbeta library was carried out with unique molecular identifiers. Using its own MiXCR run on the PCR reads, TCRdb lists one record per CDR3 protein. The table lists some 390,000 distinct CDR3 sequences, about a fifth of them singletons, with 3% to 4% in the top ten. Germline values: CDR1 LGHNA, CDR2 YNFKEQ. There are 17 residues in the CDR3. V shed 1 base and J 4 bases; nucleotides not matched to a gene: 10. This clonotype was seen a handful of times.

This TCR was sampled from a human donor who donated a stem cell graft to a child with acute myeloid leukemia. Source: PBMCs from the stem cell graft donor, taken from the stem cell graft. This chain connects TRBV4-2 to TRBJ2-3, with 8 bases that match TRBD2. This CDR3 reads CASSQVSGGREADTQYF. DNA for the CDR3: TGTGCCAGCAGCCAAGTAAGCGGGGGCCGGGAGGCAGATACGCAGTATTTT.